A single TCR beta chain is shown here with its context. Antigen: not known. The CDR3 covers 16 residues. Deletions cut 3 bases from V and 2 bases from J, with 11 bases between. CDR1 LNHDA and CDR2 SQIVND come from the germline V gene (reference sequence). Researchers ran the PCR with 60 Vbeta and 13 Jbeta primers. Profiling relied on immunoSEQ multiplex PCR, and the TCRdb table lists in-frame clones only, not all of them. Of some 200,000 clones in the sample, around 85% were seen once. This specimen comes from a study of cytomegalovirus exposure and HLA in healthy donors. General study points: Within a later analysis, the majority of CMV-associated TCR beta chains appeared HLA-restricted. Confirmation was obtained in vitro that a few CMV-associated chains are specific for CMV antigens.

The V and J genes are TRBV19 and TRBJ1-6; unclear D gene. The sequenced material came from PBMCs. The sequence derives from a man between 40 and 49 years old in good health and CMV-seropositive. The CDR3 DNA reads TGTGCCAGTAGTATGGACCCGGGAACCTATAATTCACCCCTCCACTTT. Translating gives CASSMDPGTYNSPLHF.